Below are 30 T cell receptor beta chains sequenced from a single sample in a study of early T cells in non-severe SARS-CoV-2 infection. MiXCR, applied by TCRdb to the 5' RACE reads, yields one record per CDR3 protein. The sample lists 55,000 to 80,000 distinct CDR3 sequences, around 13% occurring once. The sequencing here drew on whole blood, taken at baseline. The receptor source for this set is an adult who was a healthcare worker with PCR-confirmed SARS-CoV-2 infection or an uninfected control (not recorded which).

This chain joins TRBV7-2 and TRBJ2-5, with TRBD1 matching 8 bases. V dropped 5 bases and J dropped 1; count of bases not matched to a gene: 3. The CDR3 has 14 amino acids. The V gene's germline CDR1 is SGHTA and CDR2 FQGNSA. CDR3 DNA: TGTGCCAGCAGCCAGGACAGGGCCCAAGAGACCCAGTACTTC. Its translation: CASSQDRAQETQYF.

The chain employs TRBV6-2 or TRBV6-3 and TRBJ1-1, with TRBD1 as a possible D gene (6 bases). Looked up from germline, CDR1 is MNHEY and CDR2 is SVGEGT. The CDR3 consists of 14 residues. Trimming removed 5 bases at V and 6 bases at J, with 16 bases between. The CDR3 DNA follows: TGTGCCAGCAGTGCAGGGGCCGCGAGGGCTGAAGCTTTCTTT. This translates into CASSAGAARAEAFF.

This clonotype has more than one count but fewer than ten. The genes are TRBV11-2 and TRBJ2-2; D might be TRBD1 (5 bases). The ends were cut back, 0 bases at V and 4 bases at J, with 12 bases in the middle. CDR3 length: 16 amino acids. Per germline, CDR1 SGHAT and CDR2 FQNNGV. CDR3: CASSLEGRVGTGELFF. CDR3 sequence (DNA): TGTGCCAGCAGCTTAGAGGGCAGGGTAGGCACCGGGGAGCTGTTTTTT.

This clonotype was counted between two and nine times. The chain employs TRBV5-6 and TRBJ2-7; D possibly uses TRBD1 or TRBD2 (5 bases each). Germline V lookup: CDR1 SGHDT, CDR2 YYEEEE. This CDR3 has 14 residues. Trimming pared 4 bases from V and 2 bases from J, leaving 13 bases between. CDR3 in amino acids: CASSLGTYTYEQYF. The CDR3 bases are TGTGCCAGCAGCCTTGGGACGTATACCTACGAGCAGTACTTC.

This clonotype was seen many times. The chain couples TRBV27 to TRBJ2-1; unclear D gene. The V gene's germline CDR1 is MNHEY and CDR2 SMNVEV (reference sequence). V dropped 4 bases and J dropped 3 bases, with 10 bases sitting between them. CDR3 length equals 14 residues. The CDR3 spells CASSYRDVYNEQFF. CDR3 bases: TGTGCCAGCAGTTATAGGGATGTCTACAATGAGCAGTTCTTC.

This CDR3 reads CSAKELGLAGYEQYF. CDR3 sequence (DNA): TGCAGTGCTAAAGAGCTGGGACTAGCGGGGTACGAGCAGTACTTC. The V gene is TRBV20-1, the J gene TRBJ2-7; TRBD2 agrees at 13 bases. The CDR3 is 15 residues long. Germline loops: CDR1 DFQATT, CDR2 SNEGSKA (reference sequence). After removal of 4 bases from V and 4 bases from J, the junction contained 7 bases not matched to a gene.

There are many counts of this clonotype. As DNA, the CDR3 is TGCAGTGCTAGGGCCAGCATCTACGAGCAGTACTTC. This codes for CSARASIYEQYF. V and J are TRBV20-1 and TRBJ2-7, with D uncertain. V lost 3 bases to trimming and J lost 3 bases, with 9 bases between them. Germline CDR1 is DFQATT and CDR2 is SNEGSKA (reference sequence). This CDR3 has 12 amino acids.

This clonotype was recorded a few times. This chain links TRBV4-2 with TRBJ2-2, with 7 bases matching TRBD2. CDR1 and CDR2 from the germline V gene are LGHNA and YNFKEQ. V gave up 7 bases and J gave up 6 bases; unmatched junction bases: 14. This CDR3 comprises 16 residues. Here the CDR3 DNA reads TGTGCCAGCAACGAAGCGGGCGGGAGATCCCCCGGGGAGCTGTTTTTT. The encoded protein is CASNEAGGRSPGELFF.

This rearrangement joins TRBV6-1 to TRBJ2-2; D is unclear. The V gene's germline CDR1 is MNHNS and CDR2 SASEGT. V gave up 2 bases and J gave up 2 bases, with 9 bases separating them. CDR3 length: 15 amino acids. CDR3 nucleotide sequence: TGTGCCAGCAGTGAATATCACGGAAACACCGGGGAGCTGTTTTTT. Amino acids: CASSEYHGNTGELFF.

This clonotype was detected many times. The CDR3 sequence: CASSGDRVVDGYTF. CDR3 coding DNA: TGCGCCAGCAGCGGAGACAGGGTCGTTGATGGCTACACCTTC. The J gene is TRBJ1-2, the V gene TRBV5-1; 7 nucleotides align to TRBD1. The CDR3 is made up of 14 amino acids. Trimming cost V 4 bases and J 6 bases; bases outside gene matches: 9. Germline-derived CDR1 and CDR2 are SGHRS and YFSETQ.

This clonotype came up a few times. The V call is TRBV4-2, the J call TRBJ2-3; tentative D call: TRBD1 (5 bases). The length of the CDR3 is 16 residues. V was trimmed by 0 bases and J by 0 bases, leaving 10 bases between them. The germline V gene has CDR1 LGHNA and CDR2 YNFKEQ. The CDR3 is CASSQDRDPSTDTQYF. The CDR3 DNA is TGTGCCAGCAGCCAAGACAGGGATCCTAGCACAGATACGCAGTATTTT.

The chain links TRBV20-1 to TRBJ1-1; D may be TRBD1 (5 bases). Looked up from germline, CDR1 is DFQATT and CDR2 is SNEGSKA (reference sequence). CDR3 length equals 14 residues. The ends were cut back, 1 base at V and 0 bases at J, with 9 bases in the middle. This CDR3 is CSARGTSMNTEAFF. The CDR3, as DNA: TGCAGTGCTAGAGGGACATCCATGAACACTGAAGCTTTCTTT.

This clonotype was found many times. The rearrangement uses TRBV12-3 or TRBV12-4 and TRBJ1-6, with TRBD1 matching 7 bases. With V trimmed by 7 bases and J by 2 bases, 8 bases remained unmatched. CDR3 length: 16 amino acids. This chain's CDR3 is CASTDREGTYNSPLHF. Written as DNA, the CDR3 is TGTGCCAGCACAGACAGGGAAGGGACCTATAATTCACCCCTCCACTTT.

The genes are TRBV6-5 and TRBJ1-2; TRBD1 might be the D (6 bases). This CDR3 has 11 amino acids. Looked up from germline, CDR1 is MNHEY and CDR2 is SVGAGI. Trimming stripped 10 bases from V and 7 bases from J, with 13 bases between. CDR3 sequence: CATLRGGGYTF. CDR3 DNA: TGTGCCACCCTAAGGGGGGGTGGCTACACCTTC.

The rearrangement links TRBV20-1 to TRBJ2-5, with 7 bases that match TRBD2. With V trimmed by 6 bases and J by 3 bases, 10 bases remained unmatched. Looked up from germline, CDR1 is DFQATT and CDR2 is SNEGSKA (reference sequence). The CDR3 runs to 14 residues. The CDR3 coding sequence is TGCAGTGCCCAACCGGGGGGACCAAAAGAGACCCAGTACTTC. Amino acid sequence: CSAQPGGPKETQYF.

The CDR3 nucleotides are TGTGCCAGCCGCAGACAGGGGATTACCGGGGAGCTGTTTTTT. This gives the protein CASRRQGITGELFF. The chain combines TRBV6-5 with TRBJ2-2; 8 nucleotides line up with TRBD1. The germline gives CDR1 MNHEY, CDR2 SVGAGI. The CDR3 is made up of 14 amino acids. Unmatched junction bases numbered 7, after V lost 8 bases and J lost 5 bases.

This clonotype has ten or more counts. V usage is TRBV5-4 and J usage is TRBJ2-3, with a possible D match to TRBD1 (5 bases). This CDR3 has 17 amino acids. Germline V CDR1 and CDR2: SGHNT, YYREEE (reference sequence). V was shortened by 0 bases and J by 2 bases, with 16 bases between the two germline ends. The CDR3 DNA follows: TGTGCCAGCAGCTTGGGAAGTAGGGTCAGGGTCACAGATACGCAGTATTTT. Amino acids: CASSLGSRVRVTDTQYF.

This clonotype was detected a few times. The chain links TRBV29-1 to TRBJ2-1, with TRBD2 matching 8 bases. Trimming took 5 bases from V and 6 from J; bases not matched to a gene: 9. Looked up from germline, CDR1 is SQVTM and CDR2 is ANQGSEA. The length of the CDR3 is 14 residues. CDR3 sequence reads: CSVSKGLGGNEQFF. CDR3 sequence (DNA): TGCAGCGTTTCCAAGGGACTAGGGGGCAATGAGCAGTTCTTC.

This chain uses TRBV7-9 with TRBJ2-5, with TRBD1 matching 10 bases. Germline V lookup: CDR1 SEHNR, CDR2 FQNEAQ (reference sequence). Losses at the gene ends were 4 bases for V and 5 bases for J; bases not matched to a gene: 7. The CDR3 loop spans 15 amino acids. CDR3 in amino acids: CASSYTGTGAETQYF. The CDR3 DNA is TGTGCCAGCAGCTATACCGGGACAGGGGCCGAGACCCAGTACTTC.

The genes are TRBV28 and TRBJ2-7; D may match TRBD1 or TRBD2 (5 bases each). CDR1 is MDHEN and CDR2 is SYDVKM in the germline V gene. V gave up 1 base and J gave up 2 bases, with 9 bases separating them. The CDR3 has 14 residues. For the CDR3, the DNA is TGTGCCAGCAGTTTATTAGGGGAGACCTACGAGCAGTACTTC. It specifies CASSLLGETYEQYF.

This clonotype was picked up a small number of times. The genes are TRBV9 and TRBJ2-3; the D gene is possibly TRBD1 (5 bases). The CDR3 loop spans 16 amino acids. V shed 2 bases and J shed 6 bases, with 19 bases lying between them. The germline gives CDR1 SGDLS, CDR2 YYNGEE. CDR3 coding DNA: TGTGCCAGCAGCGTCGCCACAGGAGTCCGTCGGGATACGCAGTATTTT. Its translation: CASSVATGVRRDTQYF.

This chain connects TRBV7-8 to TRBJ1-1; no firm D call. This CDR3 has 13 residues. Deletions cut 3 bases from V and 1 base from J, with 6 bases between. The germline CDR1 and CDR2 sequences are SGHVS and FQNEAQ. The CDR3 DNA follows: TGTGCCAGCAGCTTTGACGGGAACACTGAAGCTTTCTTT. Its protein is CASSFDGNTEAFF.

The V gene is TRBV7-8, the J gene TRBJ1-1; 7 nucleotides align to TRBD1. The germline CDR1 and CDR2 sequences are SGHVS and FQNEAQ. Trimming took 8 bases from V and 1 from J; bases not matched to a gene: 7. The CDR3 spans 14 residues. The CDR3 DNA is TGTGCCAGCCTTCGGACAGGTTGGAACACTGAAGCTTTCTTT. This gives the protein CASLRTGWNTEAFF.

This clonotype showed up many times. The CDR3 loop reads CSVVWGAGGTEAFF. CDR3 DNA sequence: TGCAGCGTTGTCTGGGGGGCAGGTGGCACTGAAGCTTTCTTT. The chain recombines TRBV29-1 with TRBJ1-1; TRBD1 might be the D (6 bases). Germline assignment: CDR1 SQVTM and CDR2 ANQGSEA. V shed 4 bases and J shed 4 bases, with 16 bases lying between them. The CDR3 is made up of 14 amino acids.

This clonotype was seen a handful of times. The genes are TRBV19 and TRBJ2-3; D perhaps matches TRBD1 (6 bases). Germline lookup yields CDR1 LNHDA and CDR2 SQIVND (reference sequence). The CDR3 loop spans 12 amino acids. V was clipped by 4 bases and J by 4 bases, with 6 bases between them. This chain's CDR3 is CASSRTADTQYF. The CDR3 DNA follows: TGTGCCAGTAGTAGGACAGCAGATACGCAGTATTTT. The full variable domain, with the rest looked up from reference TRBV19 and TRBJ2-3, is DGGITQSPKYLFRKEGQNVTLSCEQNLNHDAMYWYRQDPGQGLRLIYYSQIVNDFQKGDIAEGYSVSREKKESFPLTVTSAQKNPTAFYLCASSRTADTQYFGPGTRLTVL.

This clonotype occurred many times. This chain links TRBV10-2 with TRBJ1-5; 7 nucleotides align to TRBD1. This CDR3 has 13 residues. CDR1 WSHSY and CDR2 SAAADI come from the germline V gene. J was trimmed by 4 bases and V by 4 bases; bases with no gene match: 1. The CDR3 loop reads CASSGTGNQPQHF. Here the CDR3 DNA reads TGCGCCAGCAGTGGGACAGGTAATCAGCCCCAGCATTTT.

The chain joins TRBV3-1 to TRBJ2-1, with 9 positions matching TRBD2. Germline V gives CDR1 LGHDT, CDR2 YNNKEL (reference sequence). The trim removed 4 bases at V and 7 bases at J, leaving 11 bases unmatched. CDR3 length: 16 residues. The CDR3 region is CASSPGGSGGRNEQFF. The CDR3 nucleotides are TGTGCCAGCAGCCCTGGAGGTAGCGGGGGTAGAAATGAGCAGTTCTTC.

V gene TRBV6-1 combines with J gene TRBJ1-1; D may be TRBD1 (5 bases). Between the trimmed V and J ends, which lost 0 bases and 8 bases, there was a span of 13 bases. CDR3 size: 14 residues. Germline V lookup: CDR1 MNHNS, CDR2 SASEGT. CDR3 in DNA: TGTGCCAGCAGTGAAGCGCTTCGAGCAGGGGAAGCTTTCTTT. Translated: CASSEALRAGEAFF.

This sequence joins TRBV29-1 and TRBJ2-5; 9 nucleotides align to TRBD2. CDR1 is SQVTM and CDR2 is ANQGSEA in the germline V gene. With 4 bases clipped from V and 4 bases from J, the junction kept 7 bases outside the gene matches. There are 14 residues in the CDR3. DNA of the CDR3: TGCAGCGTTGTAAAAGCGGGAGGTGTAGAGACCCAGTACTTC. Protein sequence: CSVVKAGGVETQYF.

The rearrangement links TRBV11-2 to TRBJ2-5; the D is unclear. In germline, CDR1 is SGHAT, CDR2 FQNNGV. CDR3 length: 12 residues. Trimming left V 3 bases short and J 5 bases short, with 7 bases between. CDR3 nucleotide sequence: TGTGCCAGCAGCTTCCCCGGGGAGACCCAGTACTTC. Translating gives CASSFPGETQYF.